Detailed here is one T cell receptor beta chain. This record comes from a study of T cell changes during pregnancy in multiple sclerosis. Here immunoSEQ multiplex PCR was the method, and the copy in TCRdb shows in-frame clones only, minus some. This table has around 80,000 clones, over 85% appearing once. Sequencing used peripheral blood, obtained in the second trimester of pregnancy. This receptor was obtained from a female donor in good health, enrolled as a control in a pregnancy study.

The CDR3 sequence: CASSLPQLYGYTF. CDR3 in DNA: TGTGCCAGCAGTTTACCACAGCTCTATGGCTACACCTTC. The V and J genes are TRBV28 and TRBJ1-2; D unresolved. Germline-derived CDR1 and CDR2 are MDHEN and SYDVKM. Trimming took 2 bases from V and 4 from J, leaving 8 bases between them. This CDR3 has 13 residues.